This T cell receptor (beta chain) was identified in a study of T cell repertoires in cytomegalovirus infection. Study-level background: In the study, CMV epitopes included recently identified HLA-C-restricted and well-studied HLA-B-restricted ones. Study findings and constraints: CMV-specific TCR beta clonotypes restricted by HLA-C dominated the ex vivo response.

Trimming shortened V by 6 bases and J by 1 base, and 16 bases separated the two germline ends. The CDR3 contains 16 residues. Germline loops: CDR1 LNHDA, CDR2 SQIVND (reference sequence). As regards this clonotype: The antigen is unknown.

TCRdb fed the reads into MiXCR, producing one record per CDR3 protein. There are roughly 340,000 distinct CDR3 sequences in the sample; 25% to 35% occur only once, and around 20% lies in the top ten. The chain couples TRBV19 to TRBJ1-5; possible D gene TRBD1, 6 bases. The sequence was obtained from a human donor in good health (CMV status not recorded). Some clones in this sample may be carry-over from other donors' samples. The starting material was cultured PBMCs, obtained from culture after CMV antigen stimulation. The CDR3 loop is CASRATRGGSNQPQHF. CDR3 in DNA: TGTGCCAGTAGAGCCACACGAGGGGGAAGCAATCAGCCCCAGCATTTT.